These 3 T cell receptor beta chains came from one sample sequenced in a study of blood T cell repertoires in COVID-19. Using immunoSEQ multiplex PCR, the repertoire was profiled, and TCRdb retains in-frame clones only, with some absent. There are under 250,000 clones in the sample; more than 65% occur only once, and around 3% lies in the top ten. Sequenced input: peripheral blood. Every receptor here comes from a woman aged 25 to 39 who had recovered from COVID-19.

The rearrangement uses TRBV12-3 or TRBV12-4 and TRBJ1-2, with D unresolved. The CDR3 covers 13 residues. V was shortened by 5 bases and J by 7 bases, with 14 bases between the two germline ends. CDR3 nucleotides: TGTGCCAGCAGTCTCGGCTTACGGGTTGGCTACACCTTC. It encodes CASSLGLRVGYTF.

This chain links TRBV27 with TRBJ1-6; 9 bases align to TRBD1. The CDR3 spans 16 residues. The germline CDR1 and CDR2 sequences are MNHEY and SMNVEV (reference sequence). The trim removed 4 bases at V and 9 bases at J, leaving 10 bases unmatched. CDR3 loop: CASSSGQGPRGSPLHF. The CDR3 DNA follows: TGTGCCAGCAGTTCCGGACAGGGGCCTAGGGGTTCACCCCTCCACTTT.

With regard to this clone: The germline gene is not matched at one end of the junction; a read error may be the cause. The gene calls are TRBV19 and TRBJ1-4; 10 bases match TRBD1. Germline lookup yields CDR1 LNHDA and CDR2 SQIVND (reference sequence). This CDR3 spans 16 amino acids. CDR3 sequence: CASSPFHGTGAAPYLF. The CDR3 DNA follows: TGTGCCAGCTCACCATTTCACGGGACAGGGGCCGCTCCCTACCTTTTT. Full variable domain (missing parts from reference TRBV19 and TRBJ1-4): DGGITQSPKYLFRKEGQNVTLSCEQNLNHDAMYWYRQDPGQGLRLIYYSQIVNDFQKGDIAEGYSVSREKKESFPLTVTSAQKNPTAFYLCASSPFHGTGAAPYLFGSGTQLSVL.